This TCR beta chain was sequenced for a study of Tregs in tolerant kidney transplant recipients. Deletions cut 6 bases from V and 7 bases from J, with 18 bases between. The CDR3 is 15 amino acids. Germline loops: CDR1 MDHEN, CDR2 SYDVKM. About this clone itself: What it binds is unknown.

Findings of the study overall: Activated donor B cell expansion appeared to reveal the most relevant donor-specific TCRbeta repertoire. Findings come from small patient numbers and require larger validation.

The repertoire was sequenced with immunoSEQ multiplex PCR; TCRdb's copy has only in-frame clones and lacks some. This sample has about 61,000 clones, with approximately 83% found just once. The source material was Tregs from blood, sampled before the transplant. The TCR comes from a human donor who received a combined kidney and bone marrow transplant. The chain uses TRBV28 and TRBJ1-4, with D tentatively TRBD1 (5 bases). The CDR3 protein is CASRAGDGMAEKLFF. As DNA, the CDR3 is TGTGCCAGCAGGGCGGGGGACGGGATGGCTGAAAAACTGTTTTTT.